This is a list of T cell receptor beta chains from one sample in a study of T cell repertoires in cytomegalovirus infection. For these receptors, no antigen is known. MiXCR, applied by TCRdb to the reads, yields one record per CDR3 protein. The data contain approximately 1,000,000 distinct CDR3 sequences, under 40% of them seen just once; the ten biggest clones take up under 15%. Sequenced material: cultured CD8+ T cells from PBMCs, taken from culture after CMV antigen stimulation. All receptors derive from a human donor in good health (CMV status not recorded). Some clones in this sample may be carry-over from other donors' samples. CDR3s include the opening cysteine and the closing phenylalanine or tryptophan. The D gene is left open where the match is weak. Not all rows give a size; the values are once, few, many and, for expanded clones, a class.

TRBJ1-1,NA,TRBV7-2,few,CASSPENRDTEAFF,TGTGCCAGCAGCCCCGAGAACAGGGACACTGAAGCTTTCTTT
TRBJ2-2,TRBD2,TRBV6-5,few,CASSYSGLAGGYTGELFF,TGTGCCAGCAGTTATAGCGGACTAGCGGGGGGGTACACCGGGGAGCTGTTTTTT
TRBJ2-2,TRBD2,TRBV20-1,NA,CSATGLAGGENTGELFF,TGCAGTGCCACCGGCCTAGCGGGGGGGGAGAACACCGGGGAGCTGTTTTTT
TRBJ2-5,TRBD1,TRBV7-9,many,CASSPRLRDSLQETQYF,TGTGCCAGCAGCCCTCGACTCCGGGACAGCCTCCAAGAGACCCAGTACTTC
TRBJ1-1,NA,TRBV19,NA,CASLPRGGAPEAFF,TGTGCCAGTCTCCCCCGAGGGGGGGCCCCTGAAGCTTTCTTT
TRBJ1-1,NA,TRBV19,few,CASRVGGDLNTEAFF,TGTGCCAGCCGGGTGGGGGGCGATTTGAACACTGAAGCTTTCTTT
TRBJ1-6,NA,TRBV20-1,NA,CSARDSGTLIPRYNSPLHF,TGCAGTGCTAGAGATTCCGGGACCTTAATTCCGCGGTATAATTCACCCCTCCACTTT
TRBJ1-2,NA,TRBV4-1,NA,CASSQDPAGINYGYTF,TGCGCCAGCAGCCAAGATCCGGCGGGGATTAACTATGGCTACACCTTC
TRBJ2-7,NA,TRBV12-3/TRBV12-4,many,CASSFESSYEQYF,TGTGCCAGCAGTTTTGAGAGCTCCTACGAGCAGTACTTC
TRBJ2-1,TRBD1,TRBV29-1,few,CSVEDGTRQGNEQFF,TGCAGCGTTGAAGATGGAACAAGACAGGGCAATGAGCAGTTCTTC
TRBJ2-7,NA,TRBV7-4,NA,CASSEDIAVPSYEQYF,TGTGCCAGCAGCGAGGACATTGCCGTTCCCTCCTACGAGCAGTACTTC
TRBJ1-2,TRBD1,TRBV29-1,NA,CSVDSTMDRNYGYTF,TGCAGCGTTGATTCTACAATGGACAGGAACTATGGCTACACCTTC
TRBJ1-2,TRBD1,TRBV6-6,NA,CASSYPGTGFGYTF,TGTGCCAGCAGTTACCCCGGGACAGGGTTTGGCTACACCTTC
TRBJ2-5,NA,TRBV25-1,few,CASRARGADQETQYF,TGTGCCAGCAGAGCGAGGGGGGCTGACCAAGAGACCCAGTACTTC